This is a list of T cell receptor beta chains from one sample in a study of blood T cell repertoires in COVID-19. The data were produced by immunoSEQ multiplex PCR, yet TCRdb's version contains in-frame clones alone and is incomplete. The sample gives around 110,000 clones, 75% to 90% of which show up once; 0.7% to 0.85% is in the top ten. The sample taken for sequencing was peripheral blood. These TCRs come from a woman between 70 and 85 years old with acute or convalescent COVID-19. The conserved cysteine and the conserved F or W are not part of the CDR3 here.

V	J	CDR3
TRBV7-9	TRBJ1-5	ASSLNHRTDGNQPQH
TRBV30	TRBJ2-1	AWSAGVVNEQF
TRBV19	TRBJ2-2	ASSPRRAGGELF
TRBV9	TRBJ1-1	ASSVVPGGNTEAF
TRBV9	TRBJ2-7	ASSQNPRTGPTYEQY
TRBV3-1/TRBV3-2	TRBJ2-5	ASSQRRAQY
TRBV7-8	TRBJ2-7	ASIELAGEIEQY
TRBV6-1	TRBJ1-4	ASSDRLRGYNEKLF
TRBV5-1	TRBJ2-3	ASSSGLAGGLSSTDTQY
TRBV5-4	TRBJ2-7	ASSSQGRESYEQY
TRBV7-2	TRBJ2-2	ASSYFGGNTGELF
TRBV19	TRBJ2-1	ASSIDNLASNEQF
TRBV2	TRBJ2-5	ASSPPGQGAETQY
TRBV5-1	TRBJ1-1	ASSLRERTEAF
TRBV19	TRBJ1-6	ASNEQGGYSPLH
TRBV27	TRBJ2-2	ASRPFPGLAGGNTGELF
TRBV5-5	TRBJ2-2	ASSFQGRTGELF
TRBV7-9	TRBJ2-7	ASSDTGTGGFSPNYEQY
TRBV29-1	TRBJ2-1	SVVGSGISYNEQF
TRBV28	TRBJ2-2	ASTPQQGGTGELF
TRBV6-1	TRBJ1-6	ASSVDRGSPNSPLH
TRBV28	TRBJ1-3	ASRAGRGFSGNTIY
TRBV5-1	TRBJ1-1	ASSLSLVANTEAF
TRBV6-2/TRBV6-3	TRBJ2-1	ASSYSLAGVFPGEQF
TRBV5-4	TRBJ2-2	ASSLAVTGELF
TRBV5-1	TRBJ1-1	ASSFTGETGTEAF
TRBV5-6	TRBJ2-7	ASSSDRAYEQY
TRBV7-9	TRBJ2-1	ASSLVAASYNEQF
TRBV12-5	TRBJ1-1	ASGPRGRDEAF
TRBV4-2	TRBJ2-7	ASSQTGTSGIYEQY
TRBV10-3	TRBJ1-4	AISDAFSGATNEKLF
TRBV7-3	TRBJ2-1	ASSPQVAGSYNEQF